The 21 T cell receptor beta chains reported below all come from one sample, sequenced in a study of glioma-infiltrating T cells after dendritic cell vaccination. Sequencing used immunoSEQ multiplex PCR; TCRdb keeps in-frame clones, though not all of them. The table shows about 38,000 clones, with approximately 80% occurring only once. The starting material was blood, obtained before dendritic cell vaccination. The receptors derive from a human donor with glioblastoma.

The chain uses TRBV2 and TRBJ2-2, with 7 bases identical to TRBD1. With 5 bases clipped from V and 1 base from J, the junction kept 1 base outside the gene matches. This CDR3 spans 14 amino acids. Germline CDR1 and CDR2: SNHLY and FYNNEI. The CDR3 nucleotides are TGTGCCAGCAGTTGGACAGGGAACACCGGGGAGCTGTTTTTT. The encoded protein is CASSWTGNTGELFF.

The chain couples TRBV4-1 to TRBJ1-2; D is perhaps TRBD1 (6 bases). The CDR3 contains 17 residues. V lost 4 bases, J lost 4 bases, and 22 bases lay in between. Per germline, CDR1 MGHRA and CDR2 YSYEKL. CDR3 sequence: CASSRLIRLQGVYGYTF. The CDR3 nucleotides are TGCGCCAGCAGCCGATTAATTCGCCTACAGGGCGTCTATGGCTACACCTTC.

The V gene is TRBV19, the J gene TRBJ2-2; tentative D call: TRBD1 (6 bases). Germline V gives CDR1 LNHDA, CDR2 SQIVND (reference sequence). The CDR3 runs to 14 residues. With 3 bases removed from V and 6 bases from J, the gap between germline ends came to 11 bases. The CDR3: CASSIRGGSGELFF. The CDR3 DNA is TGTGCCAGTAGTATTAGAGGGGGATCCGGGGAGCTGTTTTTT.

V gene TRBV7-2 combines with J gene TRBJ1-6; D might be TRBD1 (5 bases). The germline gives CDR1 SGHTA, CDR2 FQGNSA. V shed 3 bases and J shed 11 bases, with 11 bases lying between them. The CDR3 contains 13 residues. The CDR3 sequence is CASSFTGRPPLHF. The CDR3 DNA reads as TGTGCCAGCAGCTTCACAGGTCGTCCACCCCTCCACTTT.

Here the CDR3 DNA reads TGTGCCAGCAGCCCTACCTATGAGCAGTTCTTC. Its translation: CASSPTYEQFF. The chain combines TRBV7-9 with TRBJ2-1; no clear D. This CDR3 has 11 amino acids. V lost 5 bases and J lost 8, with 7 bases in between. Germline CDR1 is SEHNR and CDR2 is FQNEAQ (reference sequence).

In nucleotides, the CDR3 is TGCGCCAGCAGCTTGATTTACAGGGGATCCTACGAGCAGTACTTC. Residues: CASSLIYRGSYEQYF. V usage is TRBV5-1 and J usage is TRBJ2-7, with 7 bases lining up with TRBD1. Germline CDR1 and CDR2: SGHRS and YFSETQ. Trimming removed 1 base from V and 1 base from J; junction bases left unmatched: 5. CDR3 size: 15 residues.

This clone was detected only once. The rearrangement joins TRBV7-9 to TRBJ1-2; D is ambiguous. CDR1 is SEHNR, CDR2 FQNEAQ, per germline (reference sequence). The CDR3 contains 15 residues. The V end lost 5 bases, the J end lost 3 bases, and 16 bases lay between the germline ends. The CDR3 spells CASSASMAQDYGYTF. CDR3 in DNA: TGTGCCAGCAGCGCATCCATGGCCCAGGACTATGGCTACACCTTC.

The V gene is TRBV6-5, the J gene TRBJ2-3; D might be TRBD1 (6 bases). Germline loops: CDR1 MNHEY, CDR2 SVGAGI. This CDR3 contains 16 residues. Trimming removed 2 bases from V and 2 bases from J, with 14 bases in between. CDR3 bases: TGTGCCAGCAGTTACAGCCGGGACACTTCCACAGATACGCAGTATTTT. Protein sequence: CASSYSRDTSTDTQYF.

The V call is TRBV5-1, the J call TRBJ1-1, with unresolved D. Germline loops: CDR1 SGHRS, CDR2 YFSETQ. The length of the CDR3 is 13 residues. V was clipped by 4 bases and J by 3 bases, with 10 bases between them. The CDR3 spells CASSPTADTEAFF. The CDR3 DNA is TGCGCCAGCAGCCCCACCGCGGACACTGAAGCTTTCTTT. The whole variable domain, filled in from reference TRBV5-1 and TRBJ1-1, reads KAGVTQTPRYLIKTRGQQVTLSCSPISGHRSVSWYQQTPGQGLQFLFEYFSETQRNKGNFPGRFSGRQFSNSRSEMNVSTLELGDSALYLCASSPTADTEAFFGQGTRLTVV.

Here the CDR3 reads CASSVRGGATNEKLFF. In DNA, the CDR3 is TGTGCCAGCAGCGTTCGTGGAGGGGCAACTAATGAAAAACTGTTTTTT. This chain uses TRBV9 with TRBJ1-4, with TRBD1 as a possible D gene (5 bases). Deletions cut 2 bases from V and 0 bases from J, with 11 bases between. The CDR3 consists of 16 residues. Germline CDR1 is SGDLS and CDR2 is YYNGEE.

The gene calls are TRBV18 and TRBJ1-5, with D possibly matching TRBD1 (6 bases). Germline CDR1 reads KGHSH; CDR2 reads LQKENI. Trimming cost V 0 bases and J 4 bases, with 10 bases left between them. The CDR3 has 15 residues. As DNA, the CDR3 is TGTGCCAGCTCACCACCGGGGCAGGGGAATCAGCCCCAGCATTTT. This codes for CASSPPGQGNQPQHF.

This chain's CDR3 is CASSGRVGESYTGELFF. DNA for the CDR3: TGTGCCAGCAGCGGAAGGGTGGGAGAAAGTTACACCGGGGAGCTGTTTTTT. This chain joins TRBV9 and TRBJ2-2; possibly TRBD2 for D (5 bases). Trimming took 3 bases from V and 3 from J, leaving 18 bases between them. The CDR3 extends over 17 amino acids. Germline V gene lookup returns CDR1 SGDLS and CDR2 YYNGEE.

The rearrangement links TRBV30 to TRBJ2-5; 7 nucleotides align to TRBD1. V lost 3 bases and J lost 5; bases outside the gene matches: 12. Germline V lookup: CDR1 GTSNPN, CDR2 SVGIG (reference sequence). This CDR3 spans 15 amino acids. The CDR3 protein is CAWRRRGRSFETQYF. CDR3 in DNA: TGTGCCTGGAGGAGAAGGGGGCGTTCTTTTGAGACCCAGTACTTC. Full variable domain (outside the CDR3, taken from reference TRBV30 and TRBJ2-5): SQTIHQWPATLVQPVGSPLSLECTVEGTSNPNLYWYRQAAGRGLQLLFYSVGIGQISSEVPQNLSASRPQDRQFILSSKKLLLSDSGFYLCAWRRRGRSFETQYFGPGTRLLVL.

The V call is TRBV29-1, the J call TRBJ2-1; 13 bases agree with TRBD2. The CDR3 runs 13 residues. CDR1 is SQVTM and CDR2 is ANQGSEA in the germline V gene. Trimming cost V 5 bases and J 9 bases; bases outside gene matches: 4. The CDR3 coding sequence is TGCAGCGTTACTAGCGGGGGGGGTTTTGAGCAGTTCTTC. Its protein is CSVTSGGGFEQFF.

The chain combines TRBV4-3 with TRBJ1-2; D gene unclear. This CDR3 comprises 16 residues. The ends were cut back, 1 base at V and 0 bases at J, with 12 bases in the middle. CDR1 is LGHNA, CDR2 YSLEER, per germline. CDR3 protein: CASSQVADNPNYGYTF. CDR3 coding DNA: TGCGCCAGCAGCCAAGTTGCAGACAATCCTAACTATGGCTACACCTTC.

The rearrangement links TRBV6-5 to TRBJ2-1; no definite D call. Germline V gives CDR1 MNHEY, CDR2 SVGAGI. There are 13 residues in the CDR3. The ends were cut back, 0 bases at V and 4 bases at J, with 4 bases in the middle. The CDR3, as DNA: TGTGCCAGCAGTTACTCCAAATACAATGAGCAGTTCTTC. This encodes CASSYSKYNEQFF.

The genes are TRBV5-4 and TRBJ1-4; D remains ambiguous. This CDR3 is 12 amino acids long. Germline lookup yields CDR1 SGHNT and CDR2 YYREEE (reference sequence). Trimming shortened V by 4 bases and J by 7 bases, and 8 bases separated the two germline ends. The CDR3, as DNA: TGTGCCAGCAGCCGAAACAGTGAAAAACTGTTTTTT. It encodes CASSRNSEKLFF.

This clone was picked up one time. This CDR3 reads CASSWGAGTGNSPLHF. CDR3 bases: TGTGCCAGCAGCTGGGGGGCCGGGACAGGTAATTCACCCCTCCACTTT. The chain combines TRBV7-9 with TRBJ1-6; 8 nucleotides align to TRBD1. The CDR3 loop spans 16 amino acids. The junction had 8 bases not matched to a gene; V was cut back by 4 bases and J by 6 bases. Germline V gene sequence: CDR1 SEHNR, CDR2 FQNEAQ (reference sequence).

The chain combines TRBV7-2 with TRBJ2-7, with 7 positions matching TRBD2. This CDR3 is built from 15 residues. With 1 base clipped from V and 1 base from J, the junction kept 4 bases outside the gene matches. CDR1 and CDR2 from the germline V gene are SGHTA and FQGNSA. The CDR3 reads CASSLDREVSYEQYF. The DNA of the CDR3 is TGTGCCAGCAGCTTAGACCGGGAGGTGTCCTACGAGCAGTACTTC.

The chain uses TRBV28 and TRBJ1-1; D is perhaps TRBD1 (6 bases). Trimming left V 7 bases short and J 1 base short, with 10 bases between. There are 13 residues in the CDR3. The germline V gene encodes CDR1 MDHEN and CDR2 SYDVKM. This CDR3 is CASNRGANTEAFF. The CDR3 nucleotides read TGTGCCAGCAACCGGGGGGCGAACACTGAAGCTTTCTTT.

V and J are TRBV5-1 and TRBJ2-7, with no clear D. This CDR3 is 13 amino acids long. V lost 6 bases and J 1 base, leaving 11 bases between the germline ends. Germline CDR1 SGHRS, CDR2 YFSETQ. The CDR3 loop is CASTGSRSYEQYF. The CDR3 DNA reads as TGCGCCAGCACGGGTAGCCGATCCTACGAGCAGTACTTC.